One and the same sample provided the 4 T cell receptor beta chains below, sequenced in a study of blood T cells in healthy people across ages. Using a J-beta primer mix together with a sample-barcoded 5' primer, a second PCR was run for about 6 to 12 cycles. MiXCR, run by TCRdb on the 5' RACE reads, gives a single entry per CDR3 protein. This table holds approximately 690,000 distinct CDR3 sequences, 35% to 50% found once. Sequencing was performed on blood. These receptors were obtained from a man aged 80 or over in good health.

The chain is built from TRBV3-1 and TRBJ2-4; D is possibly TRBD1 (6 bases). The CDR3 covers 14 residues. CDR1 is LGHDT and CDR2 is YNNKEL in the germline V gene (reference sequence). Trimming removed 4 bases from V and 9 bases from J, with 16 bases in between. CDR3 sequence: CASSPSPPQGIQYF. CDR3 bases: TGTGCCAGCAGCCCATCCCCTCCACAGGGCATTCAGTACTTC.

This clonotype occurred many times. The chain links TRBV29-1 to TRBJ2-7; possibly TRBD1 for D (6 bases). CDR3 length equals 13 residues. V lost 4 bases, J lost 7 bases, and 17 bases lay in between. The germline gives CDR1 SQVTM, CDR2 ANQGSEA. CDR3 DNA sequence: TGCAGCGTTGCCGGGTTGGGGGCAGGAGAGCAGTACTTC. It encodes CSVAGLGAGEQYF.

This chain links TRBV7-2 with TRBJ2-5; D is undetermined. CDR1 SGHTA and CDR2 FQGNSA come from the germline V gene. V was clipped by 8 bases and J by 1 base, with 11 bases between them. This CDR3 spans 13 amino acids. CDR3 DNA: TGTGCCAGCGCCGGACGAAGCCAAGAGACCCAGTACTTC. This gives the protein CASAGRSQETQYF.

This clonotype has only a few counts. The chain recombines TRBV6-1 with TRBJ2-4; TRBD1 matches at 8 bases. The CDR3 has 15 residues. With V trimmed by 5 bases and J by 10 bases, 13 bases remained unmatched. CDR1 and CDR2 from the germline V gene are MNHNS and SASEGT. CDR3 in amino acids: CASSPRDRPRDIQYF. As DNA, the CDR3 is TGTGCCAGCAGTCCCCGGGACAGGCCCCGGGATATTCAGTACTTC.